A single sample is the source of the 25 T cell receptor beta chains below, sequenced in a study of T-cell reconstitution after alpha-beta-depleted transplantation in children. Preparation of the TCRbeta library was carried out with unique molecular identifiers. TCRdb reanalysed the PCR reads using MiXCR and keeps one entry per CDR3 protein. The sample records around 200,000 distinct CDR3 sequences, approximately 9% being singletons. The sequenced sample was PBMCs from the stem cell graft donor, obtained from the stem cell graft. These receptors were collected from a human donor who donated a stem cell graft to a child with acute lymphoblastic leukemia.

This clonotype came up many times. The gene calls are TRBV12-3 or TRBV12-4 and TRBJ1-1; D unresolved. Trimming shortened V by 2 bases and J by 4 bases, and 11 bases separated the two germline ends. The CDR3 is 14 residues long. In nucleotides, the CDR3 is TGTGCCAGCAGTTTAAGTTCAGCGGGCACTGAAGCTTTCTTT. Amino acids: CASSLSSAGTEAFF.

This clonotype has a handful of counts. V and J are TRBV7-2 and TRBJ2-3; D unclear. Germline-derived CDR1 and CDR2 are SGHTA and FQGNSA. There are 13 residues in the CDR3. The germline V and J ends were trimmed by 8 bases and 0 bases, with 9 bases remaining between them. The CDR3 is CASRAHSTDTQYF. CDR3 bases: TGTGCCAGCCGGGCGCATAGCACAGATACGCAGTATTTT.

This chain uses TRBV6-5 with TRBJ2-7; TRBD1 aligns across 7 bases. V trimming: 4 bases; J trimming: 2 bases; junction bases outside the gene matches: 8. CDR3 length: 15 residues. Germline CDR1 MNHEY, CDR2 SVGAGI. The chain's CDR3 is CASSLSTGATYEQYF. The CDR3 region has the DNA TGTGCCAGCAGTTTGAGCACAGGGGCAACCTACGAGCAGTACTTC.

This clonotype was recorded at least ten times. The V and J genes are TRBV5-1 and TRBJ2-7; 9 bases are a match to TRBD1. The junction had 15 bases not matched to a gene; V was cut back by 4 bases and J by 4 bases. The CDR3 sequence is 17 residues long. Germline CDR1 SGHRS, CDR2 YFSETQ. In nucleotides, the CDR3 is TGCGCCAGCAGCGGAACACTCGGGACAGGGATAATATACGAGCAGTACTTC. Amino acids: CASSGTLGTGIIYEQYF.

This clonotype was detected ten times or more. The chain joins TRBV29-1 to TRBJ2-1; D call uncertain. The CDR3 has 12 residues. From germline, CDR1 is SQVTM and CDR2 ANQGSEA. V lost 4 bases to trimming and J lost 6 bases, with 10 bases between them. DNA for the CDR3: TGCAGCGTTGTGGAGTTTAGCAATGAGCAGTTCTTC. Its protein is CSVVEFSNEQFF.

V is TRBV29-1 and J is TRBJ1-2; 7 bases agree with TRBD1. The CDR3 has 12 amino acids. The junction had 7 bases not matched to a gene; V was cut back by 8 bases and J by 4 bases. The germline V gene encodes CDR1 SQVTM and CDR2 ANQGSEA. As DNA, the CDR3 is TGCAGCTTTTGGACAGGTAGCTATGGCTACACCTTC. This encodes CSFWTGSYGYTF.

This clonotype came up a few times. This sequence joins TRBV27 and TRBJ1-2; unclear D gene. Germline V gene data show CDR1 as MNHEY and CDR2 as SMNVEV (reference sequence). V dropped 6 bases and J dropped 5 bases, with 13 bases sitting between them. The CDR3 length is 13 residues. As DNA, the CDR3 is TGTGCCAGCAGCCCAGTAGGCTCATATGGCTACACCTTC. Encoded protein: CASSPVGSYGYTF.

The chain joins TRBV28 to TRBJ1-1; D is unresolved. With 7 bases removed from V and 2 bases from J, the gap between germline ends came to 8 bases. CDR3 length: 12 amino acids. Per the germline V gene, CDR1 is MDHEN and CDR2 is SYDVKM. The CDR3 DNA is TGTGCCAGCAAGATAGCAAACACTGAAGCTTTCTTT. It specifies CASKIANTEAFF.

The sample holds many counts of this clonotype. The chain links TRBV28 to TRBJ2-3; 7 positions agree with TRBD1. CDR3 size: 14 residues. Trimming removed 6 bases from V and 0 bases from J; junction bases left unmatched: 3. Germline CDR1 MDHEN, CDR2 SYDVKM. The CDR3 sequence: CASRLQGSTDTQYF. For the CDR3, the DNA is TGTGCCAGCAGACTACAGGGGAGCACAGATACGCAGTATTTT.

This clonotype was seen ten or more times. CDR3 region: CASSFVGQGLYNSPLHF. For the CDR3, the DNA is TGTGCCAGCAGTTTTGTAGGACAGGGACTTTATAATTCACCCCTCCACTTT. This chain joins TRBV27 and TRBJ1-6, with 8 bases identical to TRBD1. The J segment lost 4 bases and the V segment lost 3 bases, leaving 8 bases of the junction unmatched. This CDR3 comprises 17 residues. Germline lookup yields CDR1 MNHEY and CDR2 SMNVEV (reference sequence).

The J gene is TRBJ1-4, the V gene TRBV7-6, with a tentative D call TRBD1 (6 bases). CDR1 and CDR2 (germline): SGHVS, FNYEAQ. The V end was cut by 1 base, the J end by 7 bases, with 16 bases between. The CDR3 covers 16 residues. CDR3 region: CASSLVFTGLSEKLFF. CDR3 in DNA: TGTGCCAGCAGCTTAGTTTTCACAGGGCTGAGTGAAAAACTGTTTTTT.

The chain has TRBV27 and TRBJ2-2; D gene uncertain. V was clipped by 4 bases and J by 7 bases, with 7 bases between them. Germline CDR1 reads MNHEY; CDR2 reads SMNVEV (reference sequence). The CDR3 extends over 12 amino acids. This CDR3 reads CASSSDFGELFF. The CDR3 DNA is TGTGCCAGCAGTTCTGATTTCGGGGAGCTGTTTTTT.

In this sample, this clonotype turned up once. A much larger clone lies a single base off, so this may be a read error. The V gene is TRBV5-5, the J gene TRBJ1-2; D unclear. This CDR3 is built from 14 residues. Per the germline V gene, CDR1 is SGHKS and CDR2 is YYEKEE (reference sequence). DNA of the CDR3: TGTGCCAGCAGCGTGGTGGGCCAGAACTATGGCCACACCTTC. Translated: CASSVVGQNYGHTF.

The genes are TRBV5-1 and TRBJ2-2, with unresolved D. There are 16 residues in the CDR3. Germline CDR1 is SGHRS and CDR2 is YFSETQ. V was shortened by 0 bases and J by 0 bases, with 9 bases between the two germline ends. The CDR3 here is CASSLEVSTNTGELFF. DNA of the CDR3: TGCGCCAGCAGCTTGGAAGTCTCGACGAACACCGGGGAGCTGTTTTTT.

This rearrangement joins TRBV5-1 to TRBJ1-2, with 9 bases matching TRBD1. V lost 3 bases to trimming and J lost 14 bases; unmatched junction nucleotides: 11. The CDR3 is made up of 13 amino acids. CDR1 and CDR2 (germline): SGHRS, YFSETQ. CDR3 DNA sequence: TGCGCCAGCAGCTCCGGGACAGGGTCCACTAGGACCTTC. It codes for CASSSGTGSTRTF.

This clonotype was counted a few times. This chain joins TRBV15 and TRBJ1-3, with 8 nucleotides matching TRBD1. CDR3 size: 18 residues. The ends lost 0 bases at V and 3 bases at J; junction bases unmatched: 10. Per the germline V gene, CDR1 is LNHNV and CDR2 is YYDKDF (reference sequence). The CDR3 region is CATSRDLAGGRDGNTIYF. DNA of the CDR3: TGTGCCACCAGCAGAGATTTGGCAGGGGGCCGGGATGGAAACACCATATATTTT.

This chain links TRBV4-1 with TRBJ2-4, with 7 bases aligning to TRBD1. CDR1 MGHRA and CDR2 YSYEKL come from the germline V gene. V shed 2 bases, J shed 0 bases, and the junction held 7 bases outside the gene matches. The CDR3 has 17 amino acids. DNA for the CDR3: TGCGCCAGCAGCCAAAATATACAGGGGTCAGCCAAAAACATTCAGTACTTC. It codes for CASSQNIQGSAKNIQYF.

Ten or more counts support this clonotype. This chain connects TRBV5-1 to TRBJ1-1; 10 bases map to TRBD1. V was clipped by 4 bases and J by 1 base; unmatched bases: 10. The CDR3 spans 17 residues. CDR1 and CDR2 from the germline V gene are SGHRS and YFSETQ. CDR3 loop: CASSLDPTGGKNTEAFF. The CDR3 bases are TGCGCCAGCAGCCTGGACCCGACAGGGGGCAAGAACACTGAAGCTTTCTTT.

The J gene is TRBJ2-2, the V gene TRBV14; D gene unclear. Looked up from germline, CDR1 is SGHDN and CDR2 is FVKESK. The germline V and J ends were trimmed by 0 bases and 2 bases, with 10 bases remaining between them. The CDR3 is made up of 16 amino acids. In DNA form, the CDR3 reads TGTGCCAGCAGCCAAGAGCATCCATATAACACCGGGGAGCTGTTTTTT. This translates into CASSQEHPYNTGELFF.

This chain uses TRBV7-2 with TRBJ2-1; D may correspond to TRBD1 or TRBD2 (5 bases each). There are 13 residues in the CDR3. Trimming pared 1 base from V and 10 bases from J, leaving 11 bases between. CDR1 is SGHTA, CDR2 FQGNSA, per germline. For the CDR3, the DNA is TGTGCCAGCAGCTTAGGAGGGACCCGGGAGCAGTTCTTC. Amino acid sequence: CASSLGGTREQFF.

The rearrangement uses TRBV12-5 and TRBJ1-1; perhaps TRBD1 as D (6 bases). V shed 5 bases and J shed 4 bases, with 14 bases lying between them. Germline assignment: CDR1 LGHNT and CDR2 FRNRAP. The CDR3 is made up of 14 amino acids. The CDR3 region is CASGPPEGGTEAFF. The CDR3 DNA is TGTGCTAGTGGTCCCCCCGAGGGGGGCACTGAAGCTTTCTTT.

This rearrangement joins TRBV10-3 to TRBJ1-2; maybe TRBD1 (6 bases). This CDR3 is 15 amino acids long. V was clipped by 0 bases and J by 6 bases, with 14 bases between them. Germline V CDR1 and CDR2: ENHRY, SYGVKD. CDR3: CAISESTRGADGYTF. The DNA of the CDR3 is TGTGCCATCAGTGAGTCGACTCGGGGGGCGGATGGCTACACCTTC.

This clonotype was observed at least ten times. The V call is TRBV27, the J call TRBJ1-3, with 7 bases identical to TRBD1. J lost 4 bases, V lost 4 bases, and 4 bases had no gene match. This CDR3 region has 14 residues. Germline CDR1 and CDR2: MNHEY and SMNVEV (reference sequence). The CDR3 here is CASSSRGGGNTIYF. In DNA form, the CDR3 reads TGTGCCAGCAGTTCCAGGGGGGGCGGAAACACCATATATTTT.

CDR3 protein: CASSEQGTTYEQYF. The CDR3 nucleotides are TGTGCCAGCAGTGAACAGGGGACTACCTACGAGCAGTACTTC. The V and J genes are TRBV2 and TRBJ2-7; TRBD2 might be the D (7 bases). The CDR3 is 14 residues long. V lost 2 bases, J lost 2 bases, and 10 bases lay in between. Germline loops: CDR1 SNHLY, CDR2 FYNNEI.

The CDR3 sequence is CATEDGSNQPQHF. Here the CDR3 DNA reads TGTGCCACGGAGGACGGGAGCAATCAGCCCCAGCATTTT. The chain has TRBV7-9 and TRBJ1-5; no firm D call. This CDR3 spans 13 amino acids. The V and J ends lost 10 bases and 1 base respectively, with 11 bases between them. Germline V gene sequence: CDR1 SEHNR, CDR2 FQNEAQ (reference sequence). The whole variable domain, filled in from reference TRBV7-9 and TRBJ1-5, reads DTGVSQNPRHKITKRGQNVTFRCDPISEHNRLYWYRQTLGQGPEFLTYFQNEAQLEKSRLLSDRFSAERPKGSFSTLEIQRTEQGDSAMYLCATEDGSNQPQHFGDGTRLSIL.